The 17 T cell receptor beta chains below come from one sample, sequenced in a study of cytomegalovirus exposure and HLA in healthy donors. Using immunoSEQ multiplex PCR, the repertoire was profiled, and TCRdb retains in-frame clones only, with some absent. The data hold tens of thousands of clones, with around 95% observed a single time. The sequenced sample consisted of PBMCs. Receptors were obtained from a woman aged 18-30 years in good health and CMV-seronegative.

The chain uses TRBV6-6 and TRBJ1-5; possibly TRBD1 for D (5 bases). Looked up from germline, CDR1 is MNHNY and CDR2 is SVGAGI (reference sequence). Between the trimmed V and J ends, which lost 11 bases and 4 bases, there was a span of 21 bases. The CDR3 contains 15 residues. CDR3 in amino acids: CASHGGEMGNQPQHF. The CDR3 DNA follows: TGTGCCTCCCACGGGGGGGAAATGGGTAATCAGCCCCAGCATTTT.

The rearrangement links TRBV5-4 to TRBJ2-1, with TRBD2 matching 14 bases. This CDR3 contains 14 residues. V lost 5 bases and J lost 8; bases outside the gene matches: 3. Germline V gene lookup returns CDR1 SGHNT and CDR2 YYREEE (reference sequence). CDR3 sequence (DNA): TGTGCCAGCAGGGGACTAGCGGGAGCCGATGAGCAGTTCTTC. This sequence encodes CASRGLAGADEQFF.

The CDR3 loop reads CASSLHRGSYNEQFF. CDR3 in DNA: TGTGCCAGCAGTCTCCACCGCGGCTCCTACAATGAGCAGTTCTTC. The V and J genes are TRBV27 and TRBJ2-1; no firm D call. Trimming took 5 bases from V and 0 from J, leaving 11 bases between them. CDR1 is MNHEY and CDR2 is SMNVEV in the germline V gene (reference sequence). The CDR3 loop spans 15 amino acids.

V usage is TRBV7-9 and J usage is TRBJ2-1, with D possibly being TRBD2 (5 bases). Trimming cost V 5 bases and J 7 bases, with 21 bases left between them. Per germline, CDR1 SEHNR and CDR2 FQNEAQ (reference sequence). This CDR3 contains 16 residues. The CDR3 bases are TGTGCCAGCAGCCCAAGGGCTAGCCCGGGTTGGAATGAGCAGTTCTTC. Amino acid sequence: CASSPRASPGWNEQFF. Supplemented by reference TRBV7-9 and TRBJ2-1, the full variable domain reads DTGVSQNPRHKITKRGQNVTFRCDPISEHNRLYWYRQTLGQGPEFLTYFQNEAQLEKSRLLSDRFSAERPKGSFSTLEIQRTEQGDSAMYLCASSPRASPGWNEQFFGPGTRLTVL.

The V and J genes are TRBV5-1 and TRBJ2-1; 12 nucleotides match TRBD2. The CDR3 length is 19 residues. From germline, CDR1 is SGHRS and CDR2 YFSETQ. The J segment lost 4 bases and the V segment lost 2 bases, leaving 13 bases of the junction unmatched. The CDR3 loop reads CASSLPLAGGPLPYNEQFF. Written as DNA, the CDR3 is TGCGCCAGCAGCTTACCCCTAGCGGGAGGGCCCCTTCCATACAATGAGCAGTTCTTC.

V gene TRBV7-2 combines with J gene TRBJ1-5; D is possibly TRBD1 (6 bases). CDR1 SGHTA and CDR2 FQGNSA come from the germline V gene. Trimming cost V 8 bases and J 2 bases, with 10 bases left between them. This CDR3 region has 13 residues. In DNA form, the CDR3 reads TGTGCCAGCCGAGGGGGAGGCAATCAGCCCCAGCATTTT. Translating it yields CASRGGGNQPQHF.

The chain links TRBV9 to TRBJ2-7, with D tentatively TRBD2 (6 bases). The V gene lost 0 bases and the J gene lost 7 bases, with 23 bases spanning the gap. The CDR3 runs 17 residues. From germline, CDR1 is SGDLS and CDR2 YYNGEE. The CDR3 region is CASSVAGSVGDGGEQYF. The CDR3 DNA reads TGTGCCAGCAGCGTAGCGGGGTCCGTCGGGGATGGAGGGGAGCAGTACTTC.

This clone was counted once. The CDR3 region is CASSYFGQDEQYF. CDR3 bases: TGTGCCAGCAGTTACTTTGGCCAGGACGAGCAGTACTTC. The genes are TRBV6-5 and TRBJ2-7; D call uncertain. The CDR3 length is 13 residues. Between the trimmed V and J ends, which lost 1 base and 5 bases, there was a span of 9 bases. Germline CDR1 MNHEY, CDR2 SVGAGI.

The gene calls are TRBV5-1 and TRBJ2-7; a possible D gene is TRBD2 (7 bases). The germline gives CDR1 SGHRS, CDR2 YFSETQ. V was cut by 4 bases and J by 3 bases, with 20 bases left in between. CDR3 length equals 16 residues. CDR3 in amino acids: CASSLGRSGGDYEQYF. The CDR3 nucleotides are TGCGCCAGCAGCCTCGGTAGGTCGGGGGGCGACTACGAGCAGTACTTC.

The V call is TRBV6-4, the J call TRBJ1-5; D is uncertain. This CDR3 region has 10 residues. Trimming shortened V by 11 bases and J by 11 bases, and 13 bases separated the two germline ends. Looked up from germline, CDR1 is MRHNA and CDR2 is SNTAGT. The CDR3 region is CASPNPAQHF. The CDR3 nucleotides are TGTGCCTCCCCGAATCCGGCCCAGCATTTT.

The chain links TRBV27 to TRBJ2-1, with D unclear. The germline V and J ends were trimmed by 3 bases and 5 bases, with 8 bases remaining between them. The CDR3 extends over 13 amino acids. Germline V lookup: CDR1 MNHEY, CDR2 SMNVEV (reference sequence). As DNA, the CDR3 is TGTGCCAGCAGTTTCTCACTTGACAATGAGCAGTTCTTC. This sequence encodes CASSFSLDNEQFF.

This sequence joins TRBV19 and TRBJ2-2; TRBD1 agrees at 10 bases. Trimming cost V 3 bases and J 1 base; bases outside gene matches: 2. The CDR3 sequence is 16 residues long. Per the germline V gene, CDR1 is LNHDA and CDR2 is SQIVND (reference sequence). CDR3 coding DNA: TGTGCCAGTAGTATCCGGGACAGGGGGAACACCGGGGAGCTGTTTTTT. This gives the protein CASSIRDRGNTGELFF.

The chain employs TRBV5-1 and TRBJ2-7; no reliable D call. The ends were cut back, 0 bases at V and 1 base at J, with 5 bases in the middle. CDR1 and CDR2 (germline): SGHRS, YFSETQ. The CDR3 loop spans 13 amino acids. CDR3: CASSLDRSYEQYF. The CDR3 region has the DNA TGCGCCAGCAGCTTGGACAGATCCTACGAGCAGTACTTC.

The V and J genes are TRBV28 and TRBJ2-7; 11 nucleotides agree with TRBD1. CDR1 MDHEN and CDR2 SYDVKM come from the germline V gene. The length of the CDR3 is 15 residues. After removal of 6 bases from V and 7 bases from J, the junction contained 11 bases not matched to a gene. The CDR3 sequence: CASRPSGQGDGEQYF. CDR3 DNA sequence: TGTGCCAGCAGACCGTCGGGACAGGGGGACGGTGAGCAGTACTTC.

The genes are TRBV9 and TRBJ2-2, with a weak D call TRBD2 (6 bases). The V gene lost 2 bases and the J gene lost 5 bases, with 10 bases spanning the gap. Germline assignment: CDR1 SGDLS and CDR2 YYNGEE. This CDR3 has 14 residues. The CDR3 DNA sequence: TGTGCCAGCAGCGTCGGGAGTTTGACCGGGGAGCTGTTTTTT. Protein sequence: CASSVGSLTGELFF.

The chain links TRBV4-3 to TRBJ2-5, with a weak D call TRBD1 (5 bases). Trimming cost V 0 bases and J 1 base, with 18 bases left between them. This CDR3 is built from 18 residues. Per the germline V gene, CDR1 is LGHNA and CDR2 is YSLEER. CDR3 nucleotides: TGCGCCAGCAGCCAAGATCTTGGCCAACATGGGGCCCAAGAGACCCAGTACTTC. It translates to CASSQDLGQHGAQETQYF.

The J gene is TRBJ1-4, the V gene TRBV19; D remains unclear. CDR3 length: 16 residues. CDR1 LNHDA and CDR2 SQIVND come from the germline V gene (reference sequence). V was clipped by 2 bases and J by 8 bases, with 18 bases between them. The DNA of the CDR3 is TGTGCCAGTAGTATAAACCCCGGAACTACCGCAGAAAAACTGTTTTTT. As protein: CASSINPGTTAEKLFF.